Shown below are 18 T cell receptor beta chains from a single sample sequenced in a study of T cells in Graves' hyperthyroidism and ophthalmopathy. The CDR3 regions of TCR beta were amplified from RNA transcripts. First-round RT-PCR targeting the TCR CDR3 was performed with the HTBI primer set. TCRdb reprocessed the multiplex PCR reads via MiXCR and lists one record per CDR3 protein. The repertoire holds about 200,000 distinct CDR3 sequences, with 17% as singletons. The sequencing input was blood. These receptors were collected from a man between 45 and 60 years old with Graves' hyperthyroidism.

V is TRBV10-1 and J is TRBJ2-3; maybe TRBD2 (7 bases). V lost 8 bases, J lost 8 bases, and 26 bases lay in between. The CDR3 contains 16 residues. CDR1 and CDR2 (germline): WNHNN, SYGVQD (reference sequence). CDR3 sequence reads: CASPGAGEELKGTQYF. The CDR3 DNA sequence: TGCGCCAGCCCAGGGGCGGGGGAGGAACTTAAGGGTACGCAGTATTTT.

This clonotype was seen at least ten times. The chain uses TRBV12-3 or TRBV12-4 and TRBJ2-3; no clear D gene. There are 12 residues in the CDR3. The V gene lost 7 bases and the J gene lost 0 bases, with 5 bases spanning the gap. CDR3 protein: CASTHSTDTQYF. The CDR3 bases are TGTGCCAGCACCCACAGCACAGATACGCAGTATTTT.

This clonotype was seen many times. The J gene is TRBJ1-1, the V gene TRBV3-1; D gene uncertain. This CDR3 has 13 residues. V lost 5 bases, J lost 1 base, and 8 bases lay in between. Germline CDR1 LGHDT, CDR2 YNNKEL (reference sequence). The CDR3 sequence is CASSDGENTEAFF. In DNA, the CDR3 is TGTGCCAGCAGCGACGGAGAGAACACTGAAGCTTTCTTT.

The chain couples TRBV2 to TRBJ2-1; 14 bases are shared with TRBD2. Germline V lookup: CDR1 SNHLY, CDR2 FYNNEI. The CDR3 totals 15 residues. Losses at the gene ends were 5 bases for V and 9 bases for J; bases not matched to a gene: 6. CDR3 DNA: TGTGCCAGCAGTAGGACTAGCGGGAGGAGGGGTGAGCAGTTCTTC. Protein sequence: CASSRTSGRRGEQFF.

This clonotype has a count of ten or more. The rearrangement links TRBV3-1 to TRBJ1-1; unclear D gene. Germline V CDR1 and CDR2: LGHDT, YNNKEL (reference sequence). The length of the CDR3 is 14 residues. V lost 1 base and J 4 bases, leaving 10 bases between the germline ends. CDR3 DNA sequence: TGTGCCAGCAGCCAAGTGGGGAGTGGCACTGAAGCTTTCTTT. This sequence encodes CASSQVGSGTEAFF.

There are many counts of this clonotype. V is TRBV18 and J is TRBJ2-1, with 11 bases fitting TRBD2. Germline V gives CDR1 KGHSH, CDR2 LQKENI. The junction had 4 bases not matched to a gene; V was cut back by 1 base and J by 2 bases. This CDR3 is built from 17 residues. CDR3 loop: CASSPRGLAGAYNEQFF. In nucleotides, the CDR3 is TGTGCCAGCTCACCACGTGGACTAGCGGGCGCCTACAATGAGCAGTTCTTC.

This clonotype showed up many times. This chain connects TRBV30 to TRBJ2-5; D call uncertain. V lost 4 bases, J lost 5 bases, and 11 bases lay in between. The germline V gene has CDR1 GTSNPN and CDR2 SVGIG (reference sequence). The CDR3 loop spans 12 amino acids. CDR3 nucleotides: TGTGCCTGGACAGGATCCCGGGAGACCCAGTACTTC. Translating gives CAWTGSRETQYF.

This clonotype appeared many times. The rearrangement links TRBV6-1 to TRBJ2-7, with 8 bases aligning to TRBD2. Germline values: CDR1 MNHNS, CDR2 SASEGT. J was trimmed by 1 base and V by 7 bases; bases with no gene match: 6. The CDR3 covers 14 residues. The CDR3 reads CASKPAGESYEQYF. The CDR3 nucleotides are TGTGCCAGCAAACCAGCGGGAGAGTCCTACGAGCAGTACTTC.

J is TRBJ2-5 and V is TRBV19, with D perhaps given as TRBD1 or TRBD2 (5 bases each). The CDR3 length is 16 residues. Germline values: CDR1 LNHDA, CDR2 SQIVND (reference sequence). V was clipped by 4 bases and J by 4 bases, with 19 bases between them. The CDR3 sequence: CASSTGVGVGVETQYF. DNA for the CDR3: TGTGCCAGTAGTACCGGTGTGGGAGTAGGGGTAGAGACCCAGTACTTC.

This clonotype was recorded at least ten times. This sequence joins TRBV20-1 and TRBJ2-3; D is ambiguous. Trimming left V 4 bases short and J 2 bases short, with 4 bases between. The CDR3 runs 11 residues. Germline lookup yields CDR1 DFQATT and CDR2 SNEGSKA (reference sequence). The CDR3 loop reads CSAINTDTQYF. The CDR3 coding sequence is TGCAGTGCTATTAACACAGATACGCAGTATTTT.

The genes are TRBV24-1 and TRBJ2-7, with 10 bases fitting TRBD1. The trim removed 5 bases at V and 5 bases at J, leaving 2 bases unmatched. Germline V gene lookup returns CDR1 KGHDR and CDR2 SFDVKD. The CDR3 is made up of 13 amino acids. The CDR3 coding sequence is TGTGCCACCAGTGCCGGGACAGGGGACGAGCAGTACTTC. Translating gives CATSAGTGDEQYF.

This clonotype was counted at least ten times. The gene calls are TRBV28 and TRBJ2-7; TRBD1 aligns across 8 bases. The V gene end was trimmed by 6 bases and the J gene end by 3 bases; junction bases not matched to a gene: 10. From germline, CDR1 is MDHEN and CDR2 SYDVKM. The CDR3 consists of 15 residues. Here the CDR3 DNA reads TGTGCCAGCAGCGAGGACAGGGACGGATTCTACGAGCAGTACTTC. This translates into CASSEDRDGFYEQYF.

The chain recombines TRBV10-3 with TRBJ1-1; 8 bases are a match to TRBD1. J gave up 5 bases and V 3 bases, and 5 bases lay outside the gene matches. The germline V gene has CDR1 ENHRY and CDR2 SYGVKD. This CDR3 spans 14 amino acids. Here the CDR3 DNA reads TGTGCCATCAGTGACAGGGGGCAAGGGACTGAAGCTTTCTTT. This translates into CAISDRGQGTEAFF.

The chain employs TRBV11-3 and TRBJ1-6; D gene ambiguous. Germline assignment: CDR1 SGHNT and CDR2 YENEEA. This CDR3 has 12 amino acids. V lost 5 bases, J lost 5 bases, and 4 bases lay in between. In nucleotides, the CDR3 is TGTGCCAGCAGCAAGGATAATTCACCCCTCCACTTT. Its translation: CASSKDNSPLHF. Variable domain in full (rest from reference TRBV11-3 and TRBJ1-6): EAGVVQSPRYKIIEKKQPVAFWCNPISGHNTLYWYLQNLGQGPELLIRYENEEAVDDSQLPKDRFSAERLKGVDSTLKIQPAELGDSAVYLCASSKDNSPLHFGNGTRLTVT.

This chain links TRBV20-1 with TRBJ2-5; 7 bases are a match to TRBD2. CDR1 DFQATT and CDR2 SNEGSKA come from the germline V gene (reference sequence). Trimming cost V 7 bases and J 1 base; bases outside gene matches: 3. The CDR3 sequence is 12 residues long. CDR3 sequence reads: CSVGTTQETQYF. The CDR3 DNA reads TGCAGTGTCGGGACTACCCAAGAGACCCAGTACTTC.

This clonotype came up many times. The gene calls are TRBV20-1 and TRBJ1-1; a weak D match, TRBD1 (6 bases). Germline loops: CDR1 DFQATT, CDR2 SNEGSKA (reference sequence). Trimming stripped 1 base from V and 5 bases from J, with 11 bases between. The CDR3 has 13 amino acids. CDR3: CSARARGGTEAFF. In DNA form, the CDR3 reads TGCAGTGCTAGAGCTAGGGGGGGAACTGAAGCTTTCTTT.

This CDR3 reads CASSTNRGKANTEAFF. The CDR3 DNA sequence: TGTGCCAGCAGTACAAACAGGGGAAAGGCGAACACTGAAGCTTTCTTT. V and J are TRBV6-1 and TRBJ1-1; 7 nucleotides match TRBD1. Germline CDR1 and CDR2: MNHNS and SASEGT. The CDR3 covers 16 residues. V gave up 5 bases and J gave up 1 base; unmatched junction bases: 10.

This clonotype was counted only a few times. CDR3 coding DNA: TGTGCCAGCAGTCAGCTAGCGGGGCAGGGAGAGCAGTACTTC. Residues: CASSQLAGQGEQYF. The V gene is TRBV6-2 or TRBV6-3, the J gene TRBJ2-7; 9 bases fit TRBD2. CDR1 MNHEY and CDR2 SVGEGT come from the germline V gene. J lost 7 bases, V lost 5 bases, and 9 bases had no gene match. The CDR3 contains 14 residues.